The 20 T cell receptor beta chains reported below all come from one sample, sequenced in a study of blood T cell repertoires in COVID-19. The method was immunoSEQ multiplex PCR; TCRdb's version includes in-frame clones alone and lacks a portion of them. Of 150,000 or so clones listed, roughly four fifths are singletons. The sequencing sample was made of peripheral blood. These TCRs come from a human donor with acute or convalescent COVID-19. The donor label of this sample is uncertain.

This rearrangement joins TRBV11-2 to TRBJ2-7; 7 positions match TRBD1. The junction had 9 bases not matched to a gene; V was cut back by 2 bases and J by 5 bases. In germline, CDR1 is SGHAT, CDR2 FQNNGV. The CDR3 is 15 amino acids. CDR3 sequence (DNA): TGTGCCAGCAGCTTACCCCGACAGGGAGACAACGAGCAGTACTTC. It translates to CASSLPRQGDNEQYF.

The gene calls are TRBV5-1 and TRBJ2-1, with D maybe TRBD2 (5 bases). Germline V gives CDR1 SGHRS, CDR2 YFSETQ. With 3 bases removed from V and 9 bases from J, the gap between germline ends came to 10 bases. CDR3 length: 12 amino acids. CDR3 sequence (DNA): TGCGCCAGCAGCTACGCAGAGGGTGAGCAGTTCTTC. It encodes CASSYAEGEQFF.

The chain is built from TRBV7-9 and TRBJ1-6, with TRBD1 as a possible D gene (5 bases). V was shortened by 1 base and J by 10 bases, with 14 bases between the two germline ends. Germline assignment: CDR1 SEHNR and CDR2 FQNEAQ (reference sequence). The CDR3 sequence is 15 residues long. CDR3 in DNA: TGTGCCAGCAGCTTAGGTCTCGGGGGACGCTCACCCCTCCACTTT. It codes for CASSLGLGGRSPLHF.

The CDR3 protein is CASSLERGRQPQYF. DNA for the CDR3: TGTGCCAGCAGCTTGGAAAGGGGGCGTCAGCCCCAGTACTTC. V is TRBV5-6 and J is TRBJ2-5; 7 positions agree with TRBD1. This CDR3 region has 14 residues. Trimming at V came to 0 bases and at J to 9 bases, leaving 8 bases not matched to a gene. Per germline, CDR1 SGHDT and CDR2 YYEEEE.

The chain carries TRBV7-6 and TRBJ2-5; 7 bases match TRBD1. The CDR3 spans 14 residues. Germline CDR1 is SGHVS and CDR2 is FNYEAQ. The V and J ends lost 5 bases and 2 bases, in that order; junction bases with no gene match: 5. CDR3 loop: CASSQGQIQETQYF. The CDR3 DNA reads as TGTGCCAGCAGCCAGGGACAGATACAAGAGACCCAGTACTTC.

V gene TRBV6-5 combines with J gene TRBJ1-2; 10 bases map to TRBD1. Germline trimming cut 7 bases from V and 4 bases from J; bases unmatched to any gene: 9. The CDR3 consists of 15 residues. Germline CDR1 MNHEY, CDR2 SVGAGI. CDR3 DNA sequence: TGTGCCAGCAACCTCGAAGGGACAGGGGTCTATGGCTACACCTTC. It is translated as CASNLEGTGVYGYTF.

The CDR3 nucleotides are TGTGCCAGCAGCCAATACGGTCAGCCCCAGCATTTT. This translates into CASSQYGQPQHF. The chain employs TRBV3-1 (or the pseudogene TRBV3-2) and TRBJ1-5; the D is unclear. The CDR3 loop spans 12 amino acids. V lost 2 bases and J lost 6, with 5 bases in between. The germline V gene has CDR1 LGHDT and CDR2 YNNKEL (reference sequence).

The chain employs TRBV6-5 and TRBJ1-4; D is possibly TRBD1 (6 bases). Germline-derived CDR1 and CDR2 are MNHEY and SVGAGI. The CDR3 runs to 14 residues. Trimming removed 6 bases at V and 8 bases at J, with 16 bases between. This CDR3 is CASSGQSGGEKLFF. As DNA, the CDR3 is TGTGCCAGCAGCGGACAGAGTGGTGGGGAAAAACTGTTTTTT.

The chain couples TRBV11-3 to TRBJ2-1; TRBD2 agrees at 9 bases. Germline loops: CDR1 SGHNT, CDR2 YENEEA. The CDR3 has 15 residues. Trimming cost V 5 bases and J 7 bases; bases outside gene matches: 9. Written as DNA, the CDR3 is TGTGCCAGCAGCCCCGGTAGCGGGGGAGGGAATGAGCAGTTCTTC. It specifies CASSPGSGGGNEQFF. The full variable domain, with the rest looked up from reference TRBV11-3 and TRBJ2-1, is EAGVVQSPRYKIIEKKQPVAFWCNPISGHNTLYWYLQNLGQGPELLIRYENEEAVDDSQLPKDRFSAERLKGVDSTLKIQPAELGDSAVYLCASSPGSGGGNEQFFGPGTRLTVL.

V is TRBV19 and J is TRBJ1-3; no definite D call. The CDR3 contains 14 residues. The germline V gene encodes CDR1 LNHDA and CDR2 SQIVND (reference sequence). Trimming cost V 5 bases and J 0 bases, with 8 bases left between them. CDR3 sequence reads: CASSSSHSGNTIYF. The CDR3, as DNA: TGTGCCAGTAGTTCGAGCCACTCTGGAAACACCATATATTTT.

This chain connects TRBV19 to TRBJ2-7; 11 bases fit TRBD1. Germline V CDR1 and CDR2: LNHDA, SQIVND (reference sequence). J was trimmed by 3 bases and V by 6 bases; bases with no gene match: 7. This CDR3 has 15 residues. CDR3 in DNA: TGTGCCAGTAGACGATCCGGGACAGGGGGCTACGAGCAGTACTTC. Translated: CASRRSGTGGYEQYF.

V gene TRBV10-3 combines with J gene TRBJ2-7; D might be TRBD2 (5 bases). From germline, CDR1 is ENHRY and CDR2 SYGVKD. V was cut by 0 bases and J by 2 bases, with 17 bases left in between. The CDR3 consists of 17 residues. The CDR3 is CAISESVSGLLPYEQYF. The CDR3 DNA is TGTGCCATCAGTGAGTCGGTAAGCGGACTGCTACCCTACGAGCAGTACTTC.

V gene TRBV27 combines with J gene TRBJ1-2; 9 bases agree with TRBD1. Germline V lookup: CDR1 MNHEY, CDR2 SMNVEV (reference sequence). This CDR3 has 15 amino acids. V shed 6 bases, J shed 2 bases, and the junction held 7 bases outside the gene matches. The CDR3 region is CASRTHRGQNYGYTF. The CDR3 DNA follows: TGTGCCAGCAGGACACACAGGGGGCAGAACTATGGCTACACCTTC.

The chain employs TRBV10-3 and TRBJ1-4, with 8 positions matching TRBD1. The J segment lost 5 bases and the V segment lost 2 bases, leaving 1 base of the junction unmatched. The CDR3 is 14 residues long. From germline, CDR1 is ENHRY and CDR2 SYGVKD. The CDR3 here is CAISEDRGNEKLFF. The CDR3, as DNA: TGTGCCATCAGTGAGGACAGGGGAAATGAAAAACTGTTTTTT.

This clone was seen a few times. V gene TRBV10-2 combines with J gene TRBJ1-5; 7 bases are a match to TRBD1. CDR1 and CDR2 (germline): WSHSY, SAAADI. Trimming took 6 bases from V and 0 from J; bases not matched to a gene: 11. The CDR3 consists of 17 residues. CDR3 amino acids: CASRVVQGPSSNQPQHF. The CDR3, as DNA: TGCGCCAGCAGAGTAGTACAGGGGCCATCTAGCAATCAGCCCCAGCATTTT.

The CDR3 DNA sequence: TGCGCCAGCAGCTCAGGGACAGTGGAGACCCAGTACTTC. Translation: CASSSGTVETQYF. The chain has TRBV5-1 and TRBJ2-5; 7 positions agree with TRBD1. The CDR3 contains 13 residues. The V and J ends lost 3 bases and 5 bases, in that order; junction bases with no gene match: 4. Looked up from germline, CDR1 is SGHRS and CDR2 is YFSETQ.

The chain recombines TRBV5-1 with TRBJ1-2; 7 nucleotides line up with TRBD1. With 4 bases clipped from V and 4 bases from J, the junction kept 7 bases outside the gene matches. The length of the CDR3 is 14 residues. Germline assignment: CDR1 SGHRS and CDR2 YFSETQ. The CDR3 protein is CASSEETGRYGYTF. CDR3 DNA: TGCGCCAGCAGCGAAGAGACAGGGCGCTATGGCTACACCTTC.

This chain connects TRBV5-1 to TRBJ1-5; unclear D gene. The CDR3 is 13 residues long. CDR1 is SGHRS, CDR2 YFSETQ, per germline. Deletions cut 0 bases from V and 5 bases from J, with 6 bases between. DNA of the CDR3: TGCGCCAGCAGCTTGGAGGAGGATCAGCCCCAGCATTTT. Translated: CASSLEEDQPQHF.

The chain has TRBV10-1 and TRBJ1-5; D gene uncertain. The CDR3 has 13 residues. Germline V gene lookup returns CDR1 WNHNN and CDR2 SYGVQD (reference sequence). V was clipped by 8 bases and J by 5 bases, with 13 bases between them. In nucleotides, the CDR3 is TGCGCCAGCTCCCGGAGGATGGATCAGCCCCAGCATTTT. This sequence encodes CASSRRMDQPQHF.

The V gene is TRBV7-2, the J gene TRBJ1-1; D might be TRBD1 (5 bases). There are 13 residues in the CDR3. The germline CDR1 and CDR2 sequences are SGHTA and FQGNSA. Trimming took off 0 bases at V and 7 bases at J, with 9 bases between the two ends. Here the CDR3 DNA reads TGTGCCAGCAGCTTAGCCAGGGAGGGTGAAGCTTTCTTT. Translating it yields CASSLAREGEAFF.